Following are 12 T cell receptor beta chains from one sample sequenced in a study of blood T cell repertoires in COVID-19. Clones were read by immunoSEQ multiplex PCR, and TCRdb kept only the in-frame ones, dropping some. In the table there are around 250,000 clones, under 90% of which are singletons. Sequencing was performed on PBMCs or T cells enriched from blood (not recorded which). These receptors originate from a young man with acute COVID-19.

The chain couples TRBV4-1 to TRBJ1-1; no reliable D call. Trimming took 0 bases from V and 12 from J, leaving 14 bases between them. This CDR3 comprises 13 residues. Germline V lookup: CDR1 MGHRA, CDR2 YSYEKL. CDR3 protein: CASSQDRRILTFF. For the CDR3, the DNA is TGCGCCAGCAGCCAAGATAGGCGGATCCTCACTTTCTTT.

The CDR3 sequence: CAKRGRTGSNQPQHF. For the CDR3, the DNA is TGTGCCAAAAGAGGGCGGACGGGGAGCAATCAGCCCCAGCATTTT. The chain uses TRBV21-1 and TRBJ1-5. TRBV21-1 is designated a pseudogene. CDR3 length: 15 amino acids.

The rearrangement links TRBV6-5 to TRBJ1-1; no definite D call. V lost 6 bases, J lost 1 base, and 9 bases lay in between. The CDR3 length is 13 residues. Germline V gene lookup returns CDR1 MNHEY and CDR2 SVGAGI. CDR3 amino acids: CASRTRQNTEAFF. The CDR3 DNA reads TGTGCCAGCAGAACGCGACAGAACACTGAAGCTTTCTTT.

J is TRBJ1-5 and V is TRBV4-3; 7 nucleotides align to TRBD1. CDR1 and CDR2 (germline): LGHNA, YSLEER. CDR3 length: 14 residues. V lost 4 bases to trimming and J lost 5 bases; unmatched junction nucleotides: 5. DNA for the CDR3: TGCGCCAGCAGCCCGCACAGGGGCGATCAGCCCCAGCATTTT. Amino acid sequence: CASSPHRGDQPQHF.

This clone appeared once. The chain joins TRBV5-1 to TRBJ2-5, with 7 nucleotides matching TRBD2. Germline CDR1 and CDR2: SGHRS and YFSETQ. The V and J ends lost 0 bases and 2 bases, in that order; junction bases with no gene match: 4. The CDR3 length is 15 residues. The CDR3 is CASSLAGGLQETQYF. The DNA of the CDR3 is TGCGCCAGCAGCTTGGCCGGGGGGTTACAAGAGACCCAGTACTTC.

The chain uses TRBV5-5 and TRBJ2-5, with TRBD1 matching 9 bases. The CDR3 length is 16 residues. The J segment lost 4 bases and the V segment lost 0 bases, leaving 7 bases of the junction unmatched. Per germline, CDR1 SGHKS and CDR2 YYEKEE (reference sequence). Here the CDR3 DNA reads TGTGCCAGCAGCTTGGGGTGGACAGGGGTTCGAGAGACCCAGTACTTC. Amino acids: CASSLGWTGVRETQYF.

The chain has TRBV11-2 and TRBJ2-2; possibly TRBD2 for D (5 bases). Trimming took 3 bases from V and 2 from J, leaving 16 bases between them. The CDR3 runs to 17 residues. CDR1 SGHAT and CDR2 FQNNGV come from the germline V gene. CDR3 in amino acids: CASSFTRGGLNTGELFF. CDR3 in DNA: TGTGCCAGCAGCTTCACTCGGGGTGGGTTAAACACCGGGGAGCTGTTTTTT.

V gene TRBV12-3 or TRBV12-4 combines with J gene TRBJ2-2, with TRBD2 identical over 8 bases. The CDR3 length is 13 residues. Trimming removed 8 bases from V and 6 bases from J; junction bases left unmatched: 5. The CDR3 nucleotides read TGTGCCAGCGGGACTAGAGGCCCCGGGGAGCTGTTTTTT. It is translated as CASGTRGPGELFF.

The chain recombines TRBV14 with TRBJ1-2; tentatively, D is TRBD1 (6 bases). V lost 1 base, J lost 4 bases, and 13 bases lay in between. The CDR3 length is 15 residues. Germline V gene lookup returns CDR1 SGHDN and CDR2 FVKESK. CDR3 coding DNA: TGTGCCAGCAGCCAAGGGGCAGGGGTTTTCTATGGCTACACCTTC. Encoded protein: CASSQGAGVFYGYTF.

The rearrangement uses TRBV10-3 and TRBJ2-3; D may be TRBD2 (6 bases). Germline-derived CDR1 and CDR2 are ENHRY and SYGVKD. Trimming pared 6 bases from V and 4 bases from J, leaving 20 bases between. This CDR3 comprises 16 residues. This CDR3 is CAIRAPGRTGADTQYF. DNA of the CDR3: TGTGCCATCAGGGCCCCGGGACGGACGGGGGCAGATACGCAGTATTTT.

The chain uses TRBV11-3 and TRBJ2-5; D call uncertain. The V end was cut by 5 bases, the J end by 5 bases, with 15 bases between. The CDR3 loop spans 14 amino acids. In germline, CDR1 is SGHNT, CDR2 YENEEA. In DNA form, the CDR3 reads TGTGCCAGCAGCCCTGTCCAGACCGGGGAGACCCAGTACTTC. It specifies CASSPVQTGETQYF.

The chain combines TRBV24-1 with TRBJ2-1, with 8 bases fitting TRBD2. Trimming removed 3 bases from V and 6 bases from J; junction bases left unmatched: 12. This CDR3 has 17 residues. The germline V gene encodes CDR1 KGHDR and CDR2 SFDVKD. This CDR3 reads CATSDNLGLAGRNEQFF. The CDR3 nucleotides are TGTGCCACCAGTGATAACCTTGGGCTAGCGGGTCGCAATGAGCAGTTCTTC.